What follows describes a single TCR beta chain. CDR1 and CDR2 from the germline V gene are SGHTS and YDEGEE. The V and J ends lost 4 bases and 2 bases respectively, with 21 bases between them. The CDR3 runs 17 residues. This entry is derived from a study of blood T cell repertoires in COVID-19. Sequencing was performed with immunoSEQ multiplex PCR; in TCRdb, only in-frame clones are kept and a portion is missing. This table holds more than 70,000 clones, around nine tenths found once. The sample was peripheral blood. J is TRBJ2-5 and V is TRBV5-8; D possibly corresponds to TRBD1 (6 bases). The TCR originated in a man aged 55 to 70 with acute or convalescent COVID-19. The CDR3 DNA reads TGTGCCAGCAGCCTTGGGTTGGGCGGACAGATGCAAGAGACCCAGTACTTC. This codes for CASSLGLGGQMQETQYF.